This TCR beta chain comes out of a study of T-cell memory formation after mild COVID-19. Study-level background: Largely donor-specific sequence clusters came from a couple of donors.

The study, taken as a whole, reports: Nothing confirmed that second-wave clones peaking on day 37 were specific for SARS-CoV-2. Most CD4+ clones that shrank were in CM and EM, while CD8+ ones turned up in EMRA. Detection of some responders pre-infection suggested pre-existing cross-reactive memory T cells participated.

This clonotype was recorded a few times. Antigen unknown. The CDR3 length is 12 residues. V was trimmed by 4 bases and J by 2 bases, leaving 4 bases between them. Germline values: CDR1 MNHNS, CDR2 SASEGT. TCRdb called the 5' RACE reads again in MiXCR, with one record for every CDR3 protein. This table has fewer than 200,000 distinct CDR3 sequences, approximately 13% appearing once. The rearrangement uses TRBV6-1 and TRBJ2-3; D is unclear. The sequence came from a man between 18 and 35 years old who had mild COVID-19 (a few samples of this study predate the infection). Cell type and time point are not known. The sample was PBMCs or a T cell subset sorted from them (not recorded which). The DNA for the CDR3 is TGTGCCAGCAGTGTGGACACAGATACGCAGTATTTT. Encoded protein: CASSVDTDTQYF.